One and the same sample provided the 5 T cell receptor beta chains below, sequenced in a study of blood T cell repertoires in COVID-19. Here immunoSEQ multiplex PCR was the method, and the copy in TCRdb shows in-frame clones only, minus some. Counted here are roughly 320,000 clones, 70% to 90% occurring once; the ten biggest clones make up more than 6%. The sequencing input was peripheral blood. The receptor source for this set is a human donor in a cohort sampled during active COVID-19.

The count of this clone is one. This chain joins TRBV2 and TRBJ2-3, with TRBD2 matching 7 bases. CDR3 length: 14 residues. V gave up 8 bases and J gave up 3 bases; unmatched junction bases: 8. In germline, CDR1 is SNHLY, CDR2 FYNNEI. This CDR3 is CASPRRGTTDTQYF. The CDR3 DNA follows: TGTGCCAGCCCAAGGCGGGGGACTACAGATACGCAGTATTTT.

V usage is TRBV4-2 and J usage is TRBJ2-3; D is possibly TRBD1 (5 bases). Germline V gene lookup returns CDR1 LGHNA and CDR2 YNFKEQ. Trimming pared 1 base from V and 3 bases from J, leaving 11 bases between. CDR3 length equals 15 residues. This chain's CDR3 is CASSQGQGGTDTQYF. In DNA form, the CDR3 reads TGTGCCAGCAGCCAAGGGCAGGGCGGAACAGATACGCAGTATTTT.

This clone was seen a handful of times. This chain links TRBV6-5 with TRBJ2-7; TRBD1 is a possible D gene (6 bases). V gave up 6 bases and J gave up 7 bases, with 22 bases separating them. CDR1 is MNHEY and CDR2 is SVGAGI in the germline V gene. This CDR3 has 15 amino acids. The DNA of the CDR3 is TGTGCCAGCAGCTTCGACCGACAGGCCTTTGGGGAGCAGTACTTC. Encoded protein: CASSFDRQAFGEQYF.

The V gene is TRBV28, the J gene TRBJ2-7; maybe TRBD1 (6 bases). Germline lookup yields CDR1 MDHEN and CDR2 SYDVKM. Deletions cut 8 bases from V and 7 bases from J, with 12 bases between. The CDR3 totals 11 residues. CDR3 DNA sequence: TGTGCCAGCCAGCTTAGGGGGGAGCAGTACTTC. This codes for CASQLRGEQYF.

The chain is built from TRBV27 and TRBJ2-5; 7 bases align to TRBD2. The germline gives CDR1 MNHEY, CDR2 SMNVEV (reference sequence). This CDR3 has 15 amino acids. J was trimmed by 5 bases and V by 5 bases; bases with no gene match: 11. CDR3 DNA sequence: TGTGCCAGCAGTCCTTCCCCTGGGGGGGAGGAGACCCAGTACTTC. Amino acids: CASSPSPGGEETQYF.